The 14 T cell receptor beta chains below come from one sample, sequenced in a study of metastatic and nonmetastatic thyroid tumors. MiXCR was used by TCRdb to re-call the PCR reads. The data hold roughly 7,900 clones, with 28% observed a single time. Before thyroid surgery, none of the patients had received any treatment. Sample: adjacent normal tissue. The receptors derive from a male donor with papillary thyroid cancer or a benign thyroid nodule (not recorded which). Some clones in this sample may be carry-over from other donors' samples.

Relative to its sample, this clone is medium-sized. The rearrangement uses TRBV30 and TRBJ1-5; 8 positions match TRBD1. J gave up 5 bases and V 1 base, and 7 bases lay outside the gene matches. CDR1 GTSNPN and CDR2 SVGIG come from the germline V gene (reference sequence). The CDR3 loop spans 15 amino acids. CDR3 sequence: CAWSARGTGDQPQHF. CDR3 in DNA: TGTGCCTGGAGTGCTCGGGGGACAGGAGATCAGCCCCAGCATTTT.

V gene TRBV6-5 combines with J gene TRBJ2-7, with 9 bases matching TRBD1. The CDR3 length is 15 residues. V trimming: 5 bases; J trimming: 1 base; junction bases outside the gene matches: 6. Germline V CDR1 and CDR2: MNHEY, SVGAGI. The CDR3 DNA follows: TGTGCCAGCAGTGACGGGACAGGGTTTTCCTACGAGCAGTACTTC. Translation gives CASSDGTGFSYEQYF.

By proportion, this clone is medium-sized. The V call is TRBV13, the J call TRBJ2-7, with 10 bases lining up with TRBD2. Germline assignment: CDR1 PRHDT and CDR2 FYEKMQ (reference sequence). The CDR3 runs 15 residues. The ends lost 3 bases at V and 4 bases at J; junction bases unmatched: 6. The DNA of the CDR3 is TGTGCCAGCAGCTTGGAGCGGGGGGGCAAGTACGAGCAGTACTTC. Amino acid sequence: CASSLERGGKYEQYF.

Within the sample, this clone is medium-sized. The J gene is TRBJ2-3, the V gene TRBV24-1; the D is unclear. Trimming left V 4 bases short and J 1 base short, with 11 bases between. The CDR3 contains 15 residues. CDR1 is KGHDR and CDR2 is SFDVKD in the germline V gene. In DNA form, the CDR3 reads TGTGCCACCAGTGAACCCCGCGGAGGCACAGATACGCAGTATTTT. It codes for CATSEPRGGTDTQYF.

The chain carries TRBV6-1 and TRBJ2-3; D is ambiguous. V gave up 8 bases and J gave up 3 bases, with 15 bases separating them. This CDR3 is 14 amino acids long. The germline gives CDR1 MNHNS, CDR2 SASEGT. CDR3 coding DNA: TGTGCCAGCGTCCTCTACGGCGTAACAGATACGCAGTATTTT. Encoded protein: CASVLYGVTDTQYF.

The rearrangement joins TRBV10-1 to TRBJ2-1; TRBD2 aligns across 8 bases. Germline trimming cut 2 bases from V and 4 bases from J; bases unmatched to any gene: 4. The CDR3 sequence is 15 residues long. The germline V gene encodes CDR1 WNHNN and CDR2 SYGVQD (reference sequence). The CDR3 DNA sequence: TGCGCCAGCAGTGAGATAGGCGGGAGGTACAATGAGCAGTTCTTC. Translating it yields CASSEIGGRYNEQFF.

By frequency in the sample, this clone is medium-sized. The chain has TRBV2 and TRBJ1-1; D may be TRBD1 (6 bases). CDR3 length equals 17 residues. The V gene lost 7 bases and the J gene lost 0 bases, with 21 bases spanning the gap. Germline V lookup: CDR1 SNHLY, CDR2 FYNNEI. The CDR3 loop is CASTKRGAWGMNTEAFF. The CDR3 bases are TGTGCCAGCACCAAAAGGGGGGCATGGGGAATGAACACTGAAGCTTTCTTT.

A few counts support this clone. This sequence joins TRBV19 and TRBJ2-7; D is unresolved. The germline gives CDR1 LNHDA, CDR2 SQIVND (reference sequence). Trimming left V 4 bases short and J 4 bases short, with 11 bases between. The CDR3 covers 13 residues. The CDR3 reads CASSTLSGYEQYF. The DNA of the CDR3 is TGTGCCAGTAGTACCCTCTCCGGATACGAGCAGTACTTC.

The sample holds a few counts of this clone. This rearrangement joins TRBV12-3 or TRBV12-4 to TRBJ2-7, with D maybe TRBD2 (5 bases). Trimming took 6 bases from V and 4 from J, leaving 10 bases between them. This CDR3 spans 12 amino acids. CDR3 sequence: CASSDGMYEQYF. In DNA, the CDR3 is TGTGCCAGCAGCGACGGGATGTACGAGCAGTACTTC.

This clone was seen a handful of times. The chain recombines TRBV5-1 with TRBJ1-3; D is unclear. The CDR3 covers 17 residues. V was cut by 2 bases and J by 0 bases, with 15 bases left in between. Germline assignment: CDR1 SGHRS and CDR2 YFSETQ. Here the CDR3 DNA reads TGCGCCAGCAGCTTCTACAGTGGGATCTCCTCTGGAAACACCATATATTTT. It translates to CASSFYSGISSGNTIYF.

The CDR3 nucleotides read TGTGCCAGCAGCTTAGGGCGACCGTATTACACCGGGGAGCTGTTTTTT. Translation: CASSLGRPYYTGELFF. This chain uses TRBV11-3 with TRBJ2-2; D remains unclear. This CDR3 has 16 residues. Looked up from germline, CDR1 is SGHNT and CDR2 is YENEEA. Trimming shortened V by 1 base and J by 3 bases, and 12 bases separated the two germline ends.

The gene calls are TRBV7-2 and TRBJ1-2; the D is unclear. The germline V and J ends were trimmed by 5 bases and 8 bases, with 18 bases remaining between them. The germline V gene has CDR1 SGHTA and CDR2 FQGNSA. The CDR3 has 14 amino acids. In DNA, the CDR3 is TGTGCCAGCAGCCAGGCTACCGAGAATATAGGCTACACCTTC. As protein: CASSQATENIGYTF.

With respect to this clone: A much larger clone lies a single base off, so this may be a read error. The sample holds other DNA sequences that translate to the same CDR3. The chain combines TRBV14 with TRBJ2-6, with a tentative D call TRBD2 (6 bases). This CDR3 contains 16 residues. The germline CDR1 and CDR2 sequences are SGHDN and FVKESK. CDR3 sequence reads: CASSLGSYSGANVLTF. Here the CDR3 DNA reads TGCGCCAGCAGCCTCGGGAGTTACTCTGGTGCCAACGTCCTGACTTTC.

This sequence joins TRBV20-1 and TRBJ2-7, with TRBD1 matching 7 bases. The V and J ends lost 5 bases and 3 bases, in that order; junction bases with no gene match: 10. From germline, CDR1 is DFQATT and CDR2 SNEGSKA (reference sequence). The CDR3 length is 14 residues. CDR3 nucleotides: TGCAGTGCTTCAGAGACAGGGCCTCGCTACGAGCAGTACTTC. The encoded protein is CSASETGPRYEQYF.